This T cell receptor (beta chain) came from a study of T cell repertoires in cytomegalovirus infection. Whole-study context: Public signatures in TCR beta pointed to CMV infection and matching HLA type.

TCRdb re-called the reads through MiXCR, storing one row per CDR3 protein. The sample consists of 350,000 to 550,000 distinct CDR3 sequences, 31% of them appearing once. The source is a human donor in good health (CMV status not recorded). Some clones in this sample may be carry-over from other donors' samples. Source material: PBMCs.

In DNA form, the CDR3 reads TGTGCCACCAGCCCGGACCCTAACTATGGCTACACCTTC. It specifies CATSPDPNYGYTF. The chain has TRBV15 and TRBJ1-2, with D unclear. The CDR3 has 13 residues. Trimming left V 5 bases short and J 0 bases short, with 7 bases between. Germline V CDR1 and CDR2: LNHNV, YYDKDF (reference sequence).